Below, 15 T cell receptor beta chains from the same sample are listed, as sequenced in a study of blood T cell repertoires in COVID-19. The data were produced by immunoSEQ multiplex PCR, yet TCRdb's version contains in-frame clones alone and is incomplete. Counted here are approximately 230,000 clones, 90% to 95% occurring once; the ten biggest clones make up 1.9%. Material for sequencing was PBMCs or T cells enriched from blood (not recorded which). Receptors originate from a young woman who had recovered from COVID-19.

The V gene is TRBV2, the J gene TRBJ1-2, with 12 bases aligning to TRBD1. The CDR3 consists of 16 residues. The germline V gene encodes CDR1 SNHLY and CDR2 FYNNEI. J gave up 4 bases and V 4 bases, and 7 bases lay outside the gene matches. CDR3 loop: CASSAGQGASIYGYTF. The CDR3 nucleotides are TGTGCCAGCAGTGCGGGACAGGGGGCTTCGATCTATGGCTACACCTTC.

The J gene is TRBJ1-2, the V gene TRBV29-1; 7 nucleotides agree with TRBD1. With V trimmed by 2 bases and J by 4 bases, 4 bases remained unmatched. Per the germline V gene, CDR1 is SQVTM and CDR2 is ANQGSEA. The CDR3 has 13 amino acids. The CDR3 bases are TGCAGCGTTGAAACGACAGGGACCTATGGCTACACCTTC. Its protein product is CSVETTGTYGYTF.

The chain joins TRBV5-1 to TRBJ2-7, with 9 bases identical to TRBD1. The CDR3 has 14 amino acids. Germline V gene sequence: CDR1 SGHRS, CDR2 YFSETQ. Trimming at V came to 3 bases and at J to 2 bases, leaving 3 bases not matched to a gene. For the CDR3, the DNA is TGCGCCAGCAGCTCCGGACAGGGGACCTACGAGCAGTACTTC. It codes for CASSSGQGTYEQYF.

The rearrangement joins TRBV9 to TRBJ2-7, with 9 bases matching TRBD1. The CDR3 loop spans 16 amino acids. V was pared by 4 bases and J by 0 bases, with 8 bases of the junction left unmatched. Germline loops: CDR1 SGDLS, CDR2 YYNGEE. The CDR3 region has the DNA TGTGCCAGCAGCCTCCGGGACAGGGCGTCCTCCTACGAGCAGTACTTC. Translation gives CASSLRDRASSYEQYF.

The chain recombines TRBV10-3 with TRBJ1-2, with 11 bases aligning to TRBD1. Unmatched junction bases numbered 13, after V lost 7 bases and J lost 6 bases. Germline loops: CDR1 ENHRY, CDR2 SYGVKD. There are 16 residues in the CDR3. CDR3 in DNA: TGTGCCATCACCCAAGGAGAAGTGGACAGGGGGCATGGCTACACCTTC. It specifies CAITQGEVDRGHGYTF.

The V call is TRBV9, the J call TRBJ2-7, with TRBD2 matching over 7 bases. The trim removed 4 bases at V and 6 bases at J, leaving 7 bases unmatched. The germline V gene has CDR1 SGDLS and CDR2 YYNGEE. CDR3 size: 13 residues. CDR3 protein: CASSSGLDVEQYF. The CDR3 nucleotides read TGTGCCAGCAGCTCCGGACTAGATGTCGAGCAGTACTTC.

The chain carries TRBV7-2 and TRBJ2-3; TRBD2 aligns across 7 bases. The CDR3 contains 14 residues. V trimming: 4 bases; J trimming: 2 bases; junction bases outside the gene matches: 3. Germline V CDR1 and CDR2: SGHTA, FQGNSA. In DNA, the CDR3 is TGTGCCAGCAGCTCGGGACTAACCACAGATACGCAGTATTTT. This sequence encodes CASSSGLTTDTQYF.

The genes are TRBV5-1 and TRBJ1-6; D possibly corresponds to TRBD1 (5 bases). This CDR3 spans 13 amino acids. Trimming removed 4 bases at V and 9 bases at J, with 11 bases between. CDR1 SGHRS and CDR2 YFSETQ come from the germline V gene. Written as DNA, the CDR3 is TGCGCCAGCAGCCCGGGGGGTGTTTCACCCCTCCACTTT. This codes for CASSPGGVSPLHF.

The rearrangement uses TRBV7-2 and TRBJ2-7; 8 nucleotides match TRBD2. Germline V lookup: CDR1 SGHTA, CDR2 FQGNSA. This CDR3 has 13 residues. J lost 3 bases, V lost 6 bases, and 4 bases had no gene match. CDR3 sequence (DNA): TGTGCCAGCAGTACGGGGGGGAACTACGAGCAGTACTTC. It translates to CASSTGGNYEQYF.

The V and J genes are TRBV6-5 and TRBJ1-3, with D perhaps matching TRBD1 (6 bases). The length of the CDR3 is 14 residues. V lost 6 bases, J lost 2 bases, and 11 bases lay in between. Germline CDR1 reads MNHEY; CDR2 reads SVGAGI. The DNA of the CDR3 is TGTGCCAGCAGACGGACAGTGGCTGGAAACACCATATATTTT. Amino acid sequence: CASRRTVAGNTIYF.

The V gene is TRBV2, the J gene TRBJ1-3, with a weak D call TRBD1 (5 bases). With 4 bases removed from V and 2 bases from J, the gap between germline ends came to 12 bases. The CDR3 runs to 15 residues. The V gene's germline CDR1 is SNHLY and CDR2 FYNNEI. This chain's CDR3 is CASSGTPRAGNTIYF. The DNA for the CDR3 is TGTGCCAGCAGTGGGACACCCAGGGCTGGAAACACCATATATTTT.

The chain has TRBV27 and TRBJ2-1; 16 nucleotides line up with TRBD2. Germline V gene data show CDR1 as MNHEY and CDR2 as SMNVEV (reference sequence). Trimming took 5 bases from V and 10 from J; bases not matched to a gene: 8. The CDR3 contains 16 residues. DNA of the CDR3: TGTGCCAGCAGTCCTGAGGGACTAGCGGGAGGGCGAGAGCAGTTCTTC. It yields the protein CASSPEGLAGGREQFF.

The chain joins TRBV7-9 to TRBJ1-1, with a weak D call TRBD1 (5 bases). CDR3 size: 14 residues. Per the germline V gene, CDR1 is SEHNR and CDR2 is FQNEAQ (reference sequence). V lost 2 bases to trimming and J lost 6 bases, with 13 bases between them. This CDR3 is CASSLRPGRAEAFF. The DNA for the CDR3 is TGTGCCAGCAGCTTACGCCCAGGGCGCGCTGAAGCTTTCTTT. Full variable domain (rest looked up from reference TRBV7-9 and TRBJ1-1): DTGVSQNPRHKITKRGQNVTFRCDPISEHNRLYWYRQTLGQGPEFLTYFQNEAQLEKSRLLSDRFSAERPKGSFSTLEIQRTEQGDSAMYLCASSLRPGRAEAFFGQGTRLTVV.

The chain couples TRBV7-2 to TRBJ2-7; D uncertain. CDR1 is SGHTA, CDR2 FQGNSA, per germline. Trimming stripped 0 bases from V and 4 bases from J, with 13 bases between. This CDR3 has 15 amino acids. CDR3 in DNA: TGTGCCAGCAGCTTAGCCGCCAGCCGAGGTTACGAGCAGTACTTC. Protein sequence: CASSLAASRGYEQYF.

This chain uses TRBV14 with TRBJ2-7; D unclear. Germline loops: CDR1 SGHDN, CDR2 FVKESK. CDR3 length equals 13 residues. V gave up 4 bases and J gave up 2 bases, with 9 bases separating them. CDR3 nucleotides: TGTGCCAGCAGCCGTTCCCTAACCTACGAGCAGTACTTC. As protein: CASSRSLTYEQYF.